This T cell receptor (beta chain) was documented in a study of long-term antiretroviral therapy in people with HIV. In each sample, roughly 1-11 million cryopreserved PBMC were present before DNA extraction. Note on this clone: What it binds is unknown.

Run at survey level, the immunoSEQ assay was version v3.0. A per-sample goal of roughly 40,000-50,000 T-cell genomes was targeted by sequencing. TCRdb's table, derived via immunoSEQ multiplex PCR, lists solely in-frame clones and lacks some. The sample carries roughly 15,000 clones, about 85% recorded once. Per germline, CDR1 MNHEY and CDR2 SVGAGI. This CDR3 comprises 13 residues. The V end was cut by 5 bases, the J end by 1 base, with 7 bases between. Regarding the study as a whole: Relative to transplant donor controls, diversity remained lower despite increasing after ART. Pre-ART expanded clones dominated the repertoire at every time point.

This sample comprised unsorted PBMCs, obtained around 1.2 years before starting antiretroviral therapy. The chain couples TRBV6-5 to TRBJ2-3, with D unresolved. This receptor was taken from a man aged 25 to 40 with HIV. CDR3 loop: CASSKLRTDTQYF. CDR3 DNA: TGTGCCAGCAGTAAACTACGCACAGATACGCAGTATTTT.